The sequence of this T cell receptor (beta chain) was determined in a study of blood T cell repertoires in COVID-19. The CDR3 loop spans 15 amino acids. V trimming: 0 bases; J trimming: 3 bases; junction bases outside the gene matches: 1. Germline V gene data show CDR1 as MNHEY and CDR2 as SVGAGI. The method was immunoSEQ multiplex PCR; TCRdb's version includes in-frame clones alone and lacks a portion of them. The sample yields over 250,000 clones, about 83% seen once. The sequencing input was peripheral blood. The J gene is TRBJ1-4, the V gene TRBV6-5; 7 nucleotides line up with TRBD1. The source is a woman between 45 and 60 years old who had recovered from COVID-19. CDR3 residues: CASSYSQGANEKLFF. DNA for the CDR3: TGTGCCAGCAGTTACTCGCAGGGGGCTAATGAAAAACTGTTTTTT.